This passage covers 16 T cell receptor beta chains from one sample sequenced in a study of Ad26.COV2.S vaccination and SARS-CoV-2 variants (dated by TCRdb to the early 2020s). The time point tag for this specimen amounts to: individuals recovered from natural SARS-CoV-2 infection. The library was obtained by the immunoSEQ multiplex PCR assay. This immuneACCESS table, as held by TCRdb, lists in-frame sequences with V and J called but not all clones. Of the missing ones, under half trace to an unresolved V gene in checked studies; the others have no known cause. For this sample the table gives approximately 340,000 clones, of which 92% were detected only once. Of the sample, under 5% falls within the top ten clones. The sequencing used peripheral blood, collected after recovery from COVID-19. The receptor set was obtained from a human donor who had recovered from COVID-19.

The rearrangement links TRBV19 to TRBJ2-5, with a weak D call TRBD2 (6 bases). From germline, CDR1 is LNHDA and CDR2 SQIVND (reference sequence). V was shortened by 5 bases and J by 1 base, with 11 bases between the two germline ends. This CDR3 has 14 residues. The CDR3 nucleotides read TGTGCCAGTAGTTTGCGGGGTAGCCAAGAGACCCAGTACTTC. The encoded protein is CASSLRGSQETQYF.

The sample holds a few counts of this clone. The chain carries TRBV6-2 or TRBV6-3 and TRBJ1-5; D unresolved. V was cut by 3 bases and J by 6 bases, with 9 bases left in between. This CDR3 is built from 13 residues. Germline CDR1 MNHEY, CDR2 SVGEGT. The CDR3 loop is CASSYIGFQPQHF. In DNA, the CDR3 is TGTGCCAGCAGTTATATTGGGTTTCAGCCCCAGCATTTT.

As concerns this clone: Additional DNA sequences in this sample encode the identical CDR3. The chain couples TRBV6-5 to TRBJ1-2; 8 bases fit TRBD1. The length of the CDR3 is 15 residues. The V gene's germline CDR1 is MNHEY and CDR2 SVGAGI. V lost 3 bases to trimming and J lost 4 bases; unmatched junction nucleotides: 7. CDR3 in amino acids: CASSYPGTGSYGYTF. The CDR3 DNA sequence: TGTGCCAGCAGTTATCCCGGGACAGGCTCCTATGGCTACACCTTC.

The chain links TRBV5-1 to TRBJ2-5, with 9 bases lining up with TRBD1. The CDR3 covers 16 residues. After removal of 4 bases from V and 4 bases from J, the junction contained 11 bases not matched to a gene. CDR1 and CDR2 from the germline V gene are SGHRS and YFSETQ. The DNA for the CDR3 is TGCGCCAGCAGCGCCGGGACAGGGCTCCGTCGAGAGACCCAGTACTTC. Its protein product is CASSAGTGLRRETQYF.

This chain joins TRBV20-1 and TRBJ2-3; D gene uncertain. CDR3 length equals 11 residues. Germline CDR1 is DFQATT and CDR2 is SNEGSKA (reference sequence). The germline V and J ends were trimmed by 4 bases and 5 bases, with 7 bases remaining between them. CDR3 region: CSAKRGDTQYF. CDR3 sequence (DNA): TGCAGTGCTAAGCGCGGAGATACGCAGTATTTT.

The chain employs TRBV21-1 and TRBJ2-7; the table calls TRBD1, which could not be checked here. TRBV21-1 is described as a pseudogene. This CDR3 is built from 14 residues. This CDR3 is CASSKEGGQGEQYF. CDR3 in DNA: TGTGCCAGCAGCAAAGAAGGGGGACAAGGCGAGCAGTACTTC.

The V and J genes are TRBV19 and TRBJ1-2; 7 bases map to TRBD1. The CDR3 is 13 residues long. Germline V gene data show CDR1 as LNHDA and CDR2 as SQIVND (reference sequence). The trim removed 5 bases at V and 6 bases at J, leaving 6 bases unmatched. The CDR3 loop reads CASSSRGRDGYTF. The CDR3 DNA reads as TGTGCCAGTAGTTCAAGGGGGCGAGATGGCTACACCTTC.

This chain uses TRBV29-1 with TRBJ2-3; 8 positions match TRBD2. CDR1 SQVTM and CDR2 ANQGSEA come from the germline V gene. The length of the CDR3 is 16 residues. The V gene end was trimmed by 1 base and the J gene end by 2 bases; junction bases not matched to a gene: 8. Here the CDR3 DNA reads TGCAGCGTTGAAGCTTACGCGGGGGGCGTCACAGATACGCAGTATTTT. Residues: CSVEAYAGGVTDTQYF.

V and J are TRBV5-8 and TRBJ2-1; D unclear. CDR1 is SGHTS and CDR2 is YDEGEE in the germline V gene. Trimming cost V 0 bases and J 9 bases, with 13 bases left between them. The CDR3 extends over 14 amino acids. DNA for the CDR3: TGTGCCAGCAGCTTGGTCCAAAGGAATAGTGAGCAGTTCTTC. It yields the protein CASSLVQRNSEQFF.

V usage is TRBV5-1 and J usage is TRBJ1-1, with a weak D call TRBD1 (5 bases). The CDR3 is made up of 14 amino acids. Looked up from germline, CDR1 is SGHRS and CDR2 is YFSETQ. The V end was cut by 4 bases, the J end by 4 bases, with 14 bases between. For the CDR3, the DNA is TGCGCCAGCAGCCAATTAATTGGGGGCACTGAAGCTTTCTTT. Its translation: CASSQLIGGTEAFF.

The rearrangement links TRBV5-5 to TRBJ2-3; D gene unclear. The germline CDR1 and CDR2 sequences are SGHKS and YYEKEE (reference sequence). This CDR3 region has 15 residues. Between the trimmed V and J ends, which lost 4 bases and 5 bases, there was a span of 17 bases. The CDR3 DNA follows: TGTGCCAGCAGCCCGACAAGGGCTTCATTAGATACGCAGTATTTT. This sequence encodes CASSPTRASLDTQYF.

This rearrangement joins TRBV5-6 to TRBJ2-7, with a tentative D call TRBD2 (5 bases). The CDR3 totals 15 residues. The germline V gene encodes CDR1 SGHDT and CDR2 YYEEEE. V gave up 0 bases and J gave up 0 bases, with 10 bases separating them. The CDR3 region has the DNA TGTGCCAGCAGCTTGGATCCGGGAAGCTCCTACGAGCAGTACTTC. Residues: CASSLDPGSSYEQYF.

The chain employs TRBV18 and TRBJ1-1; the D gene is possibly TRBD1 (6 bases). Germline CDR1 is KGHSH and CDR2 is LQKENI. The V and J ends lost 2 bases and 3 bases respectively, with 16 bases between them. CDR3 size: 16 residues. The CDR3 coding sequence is TGTGCCAGCTCACCAGAAACAGGGATACGGTACACTGAAGCTTTCTTT. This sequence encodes CASSPETGIRYTEAFF.

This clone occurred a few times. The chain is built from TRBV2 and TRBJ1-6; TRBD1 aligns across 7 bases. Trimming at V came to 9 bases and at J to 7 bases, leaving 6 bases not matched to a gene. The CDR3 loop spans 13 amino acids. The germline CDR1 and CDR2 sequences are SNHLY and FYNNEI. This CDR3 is CASSTGANSPLHF. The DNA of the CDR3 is TGTGCCAGTAGTACAGGGGCCAATTCACCCCTCCACTTT.

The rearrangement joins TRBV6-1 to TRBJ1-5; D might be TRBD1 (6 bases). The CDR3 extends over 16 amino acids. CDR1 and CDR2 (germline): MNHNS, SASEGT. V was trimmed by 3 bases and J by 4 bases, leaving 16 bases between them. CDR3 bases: TGTGCCAGCAGTGATGGGGGCAGGGGCCTAAATCAGCCCCAGCATTTT. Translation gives CASSDGGRGLNQPQHF.

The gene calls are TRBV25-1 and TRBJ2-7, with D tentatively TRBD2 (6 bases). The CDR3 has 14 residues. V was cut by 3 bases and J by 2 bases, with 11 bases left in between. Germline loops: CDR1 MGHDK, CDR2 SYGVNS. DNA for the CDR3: TGTGCCAGCAGTGACCGGGAGCCCCCCTACGAGCAGTACTTC. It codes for CASSDREPPYEQYF.